This passage covers 20 T cell receptor beta chains from one sample sequenced in a study of tumor-infiltrating lymphocytes in primary liver carcinoma. Taking roughly 18-32 mg of unsorted bulk tissue, the authors co-extracted RNA and DNA. The template, about 540 ng total RNA, yielded TCR beta cDNA made with a constant-region primer. Amplification in three nested multiplex PCR rounds with slightly modified ARM-PCR gave rise to TCR beta libraries. Rounds one and two of PCR, each of 10 cycles, were primed with TRBV1-TRBV30 forward primers and a C-beta reverse primer. Each CDR3 protein is one row after TCRdb ran MiXCR on the multiplex PCR reads. The table records roughly 30,000 distinct CDR3 sequences, roughly two thirds of them present only once. Input material: liver tumor tissue from sampling region 3. Subset indicated: tumor region T3, left-lateral pole. Every receptor here comes from a woman under 40 with primary liver carcinoma and hepatitis B virus infection.

A note on this clonotype: Its ends do not fully match the called genes, so a read error is possible. The rearrangement uses TRBV11-2 and TRBJ1-2; D not resolved. CDR1 and CDR2 from the germline V gene are SGHAT and FQNNGV. This CDR3 contains 14 residues. In DNA form, the CDR3 reads TGCGCCAGCAGCCCCGAGGGTACAGTCGTTGGCTACATCTTC. Its translation is CASSPEGTVVGYIF.

This clonotype was counted once. A junction boundary mismatches the germline segment, possibly from a read error. CDR3 in amino acids: CASSLYRSSGGSYNEQSF. For the CDR3, the DNA is TGTGCCAGCAGCTTATACCGCTCCTCGGGAGGGTCCTACAATGAGCAGTCCTTC. The rearrangement uses TRBV11-1 and TRBJ2-1; 8 bases agree with TRBD2. The CDR3 totals 18 residues. Per the germline V gene, CDR1 is SGHAT and CDR2 is FQDESV (reference sequence).

The V and J genes are TRBV20-1 and TRBJ2-1; D is unclear. The ends were cut back, 6 bases at V and 13 bases at J, with 13 bases in the middle. Germline V lookup: CDR1 DFQATT, CDR2 SNEGSKA (reference sequence). This CDR3 is 10 amino acids long. The CDR3 sequence is CSAHIRAQFF. The CDR3 coding sequence is TGCAGTGCACATATTCGTGCACAGTTCTTC.

This clonotype was seen more than once but under ten times. Mismatch with germline at one junction end may stem from a read error. The chain carries TRBV11-2 and TRBJ2-7; D is possibly TRBD1 or TRBD2 (5 bases each). The CDR3 extends over 15 amino acids. CDR1 and CDR2 from the germline V gene are SGHAT and FQNNGV. CDR3 region: CTSSLEGFTSYEQYF. The DNA of the CDR3 is TGTACCAGCAGCTTAGAGGGGTTTACCTCCTACGAGCAGTACTTC.

A word on this clonotype: One junction end disagrees with the germline gene, perhaps due to a read error. The rearrangement links TRBV11-2 to TRBJ2-5; no firm D call. Germline V gives CDR1 SGHAT, CDR2 FQNNGV. This CDR3 contains 17 residues. This CDR3 is CASSLFSAWGFQEAQYF. CDR3 nucleotides: TGTGCGAGCAGCTTATTTTCAGCCTGGGGTTTCCAAGAGGCCCAGTACTTC.

About this clonotype itself: An end of the junction does not agree with germline; a read error may underlie this. This chain uses TRBV6-2 or TRBV6-3 with TRBJ1-2; TRBD1 might be the D (5 bases). This CDR3 is built from 13 residues. Germline assignment: CDR1 MNHEY and CDR2 SVGEGT. CDR3 residues: CVSSYSGRVGYTF. The CDR3 nucleotides read TGTGTCAGCAGTTACTCTGGCAGGGTAGGCTACACCTTC.

As to this clonotype: At one end, the junction sequence differs from germline, possibly due to a read error. The chain combines TRBV20-1 with TRBJ1-1, with 8 bases matching TRBD1. Germline CDR1 DFQATT, CDR2 SNEGSKA (reference sequence). The CDR3 has 14 residues. As DNA, the CDR3 is TGCGGTGCTAGAGGGACAGGAGGCGATACTGAAGCTTTCTTT. Protein: CGARGTGGDTEAFF.

In the case of this clonotype: Since no conserved phenylalanine or tryptophan closes the CDR3, a read error is the likely cause. The chain combines TRBV6-2 or TRBV6-3 with TRBJ1-5; no definite D call. Germline V lookup: CDR1 MNHEY, CDR2 SVGEGT. Trimming left V 2 bases short and J 2 bases short, with 4 bases between. The CDR3 extends over 13 amino acids. CDR3 region: CASSYGGNQPQHL. The CDR3 nucleotides read TGTGCCAGCAGTTACGGGGGCAATCAGCCCCAGCATCTT.

About this clonotype itself: This sequence may be a read error, since a much larger clone differs from it by one base. The V and J genes are TRBV11-2 and TRBJ2-1, with 7 positions matching TRBD2. With 7 bases clipped from V and 7 bases from J, the junction kept 10 bases outside the gene matches. The V gene's germline CDR1 is SGHAT and CDR2 FQNNGV. The CDR3 spans 14 residues. This CDR3 reads CASNLGGTWNEQFF. Here the CDR3 DNA reads TGTGCCAGCAACCTCGGGGGGACGTGGAATGAGCAGTTCTTC. The full variable domain, in which reference TRBV11-2 and TRBJ2-1 provide the parts outside the CDR3, is EAGVAQSPRYKIIEKRQSVAFWCNPISGHATLYWYQQILGQGPKLLIQFQNNGVVDDSQLPKDRFSAERLKGVDSTLKIQPAKLEDSAVYLCASNLGGTWNEQFFGPGTRLTVL.

In the case of this clonotype: Because it lacks the conserved phenylalanine or tryptophan at the end, this CDR3 is likely a read error. No DNA is shown, since the ends of the CDR3 on it are uncertain; the CDR3 is the one TCRdb lists. The genes are TRBV11-2 and TRBJ2-7; the table gives TRBD1 as D, unverified against the DNA. The CDR3 comprises 11 residues, both ends counted. CDR1 and CDR2 from the germline V gene are SGHAT and FQNNGV. CDR3 in amino acids: CASSSVNSLEN.

Comment on this clonotype: The CDR3 end shows no conserved phenylalanine or tryptophan, and so a read error is likely. The DNA is omitted, as the CDR3 cannot be located on it reliably, and the CDR3 follows TCRdb's listing. The chain has TRBV11-2 and TRBJ1-1; the table assigns TRBD1, which was not confirmed against the DNA. The CDR3 is made up of 14 amino acids, end residues included. CDR1 and CDR2 from the germline V gene are SGHAT and FQNNGV. The CDR3 region is CASRYTGGRAEAYV.

Concerning this clonotype: Germline is not matched at one junction end, which may reflect a read error. The V and J genes are TRBV11-3 and TRBJ2-7; possible D gene TRBD2, 5 bases. CDR3 size: 15 residues. Germline loops: CDR1 SGHNT, CDR2 YENEEA. The CDR3 region is CASSPGIGGNYEQYF. CDR3 coding DNA: TGTGCCAGCAGCCCCGGGATAGGAGGCAACTACGAACAGTACTTT. The variable domain in full, with the rest retrieved from reference TRBV11-3 and TRBJ2-7, is EAGVVQSPRYKIIEKKQPVAFWCNPISGHNTLYWYLQNLGQGPELLIRYENEEAVDDSQLPKDRFSAERLKGVDSTLKIQPAELGDSAVYLCASSPGIGGNYEQYFGPGTRLTVT.

Details on this clonotype: The CDR3 does not end in the conserved phenylalanine or tryptophan, so this is likely a read error. The chain couples TRBV4-3 to TRBJ2-1; the D gene is possibly TRBD2 (5 bases). Deletions cut 3 bases from V and 8 bases from J, with 20 bases between. Germline V gene data show CDR1 as LGHNA and CDR2 as YSLEER. The CDR3 spans 16 residues. CDR3 in amino acids: CASSHNVARARDEQFL. The CDR3 DNA follows: TGCGCCAGCAGCCATAACGTAGCGAGAGCCAGAGATGAGCAGTTCCTC.

The V call is TRBV11-3, the J call TRBJ2-7, with TRBD1 matching 7 bases. CDR1 SGHNT and CDR2 YENEEA come from the germline V gene. V dropped 6 bases and J dropped 0; count of bases not matched to a gene: 11. The CDR3 runs 16 residues. The CDR3 region has the DNA TGTGCCAGCAGGCGCCTTGACAGGGATTACTCCTACGAGCAGTACTTC. Translating gives CASRRLDRDYSYEQYF.

Only one count was recorded for this clonotype. Relative to the germline gene, one junction end is altered; a read error may explain this. The chain has TRBV4-3 and TRBJ2-1; no definite D call. The CDR3 spans 16 residues. Germline CDR1 LGHNA, CDR2 YSLEER. The CDR3 sequence is CANSQDLARVVNEQFF. CDR3 nucleotides: TGTGCAAACAGCCAAGATTTGGCGAGAGTCGTCAATGAGCAGTTCTTC.

In the case of this clonotype: Sequence at one end of the junction differs from germline and may be a read error. V is TRBV11-2 and J is TRBJ1-1, with D uncertain. Germline CDR1 is SGHAT and CDR2 is FQNNGV. The CDR3 contains 14 residues. The CDR3 spells CASSLSGMNTEVFF. Written as DNA, the CDR3 is TGTGCCAGTAGCTTATCCGGGATGAACACTGAAGTTTTCTTT. Full variable domain (outside the CDR3, taken from reference TRBV11-2 and TRBJ1-1): EAGVAQSPRYKIIEKRQSVAFWCNPISGHATLYWYQQILGQGPKLLIQFQNNGVVDDSQLPKDRFSAERLKGVDSTLKIQPAKLEDSAVYLCASSLSGMNTEVFFGQGTRLTVV.

J is TRBJ2-3 and V is TRBV11-2, with 9 bases matching TRBD1. Losses at the gene ends were 9 bases for V and 4 bases for J; bases not matched to a gene: 14. CDR3 length: 16 amino acids. CDR1 and CDR2 from the germline V gene are SGHAT and FQNNGV. This chain's CDR3 is CASTHRRGTGPDTQYF. The CDR3 region has the DNA TGTGCCAGTACCCACCGGAGGGGGACAGGGCCAGATACGCAGTATTTT. Together with reference TRBV11-2 and TRBJ2-3, the CDR3 gives the full variable domain: EAGVAQSPRYKIIEKRQSVAFWCNPISGHATLYWYQQILGQGPKLLIQFQNNGVVDDSQLPKDRFSAERLKGVDSTLKIQPAKLEDSAVYLCASTHRRGTGPDTQYFGPGTRLTVL.

Only one count was recorded for this clonotype. This clone may be a read error of a much larger clone one base away. This chain connects TRBV7-2 to TRBJ1-1, with D perhaps TRBD1 (5 bases). Germline lookup yields CDR1 SGHTA and CDR2 FQGNSA. This CDR3 spans 12 amino acids. The CDR3 DNA follows: TGTGCCATCAGCCAGACCGGGACGAGAGCTTTCTTT. Encoded protein: CAISQTGTRAFF.

Remarks on this clonotype: This sequence may be a read error, since a much larger clone differs from it by one base. The J gene is TRBJ2-5, the V gene TRBV11-2; weak D call: TRBD2 (5 bases). CDR3 length equals 14 residues. Per the germline V gene, CDR1 is SGHAT and CDR2 is FQNNGV. V was shortened by 0 bases and J by 10 bases, with 15 bases between the two germline ends. The CDR3 reads CASSLESGPGIQYF. CDR3 coding DNA: TGTGCCAGCAGCTTAGAATCCGGTCCCGGGATCCAGTACTTC.

Regarding this clonotype: The germline gene is not matched at one end of the junction; a read error may be the cause. The CDR3 region is CASSTSGGGFEKYF. DNA of the CDR3: TGTGCCAGCAGCACCTCAGGGGGGGGTTTCGAGAAGTACTTC. The chain employs TRBV11-2 and TRBJ2-7; possibly TRBD1 or TRBD2 for D (7 bases each). The CDR3 sequence is 14 residues long. Germline V gene lookup returns CDR1 SGHAT and CDR2 FQNNGV.